The clone carrying this T cell receptor (beta chain) was found a few times. The CDR3 is made up of 15 amino acids. The germline V gene encodes CDR1 SGHTA and CDR2 FQGNSA. The trim removed 0 bases at V and 2 bases at J, leaving 2 bases unmatched. It was with previously described methods and listed TCR primers that bulk TCR libraries were made. TCRdb re-called the PCR reads with MiXCR, one entry per CDR3 protein. Of 460,000 or so distinct CDR3 sequences detected, about a fifth appear once; the ten largest clones hold 0.65% to 0.95%. This sample is part of a study of molecular identifiers for immune sequencing clone quantification. Naive CD8 T cells were picked out by sorting for CD8+CD4-CCR7+CD45RA+.

The sample taken for sequencing was naive CD8+ T cells from blood, with Jurkat cell RNA spiked in. Documented subset: FACS-sorted CD8+CD4-CCR7+CD45RA+ naive T cells. The source of this sequence is a human donor in good health. Some libraries in this study had Jurkat cell RNA spiked in. The gene calls are TRBV7-2 and TRBJ1-1; 8 positions agree with TRBD1. The chain's CDR3 is CASSLATGDNTEAFF. CDR3 bases: TGTGCCAGCAGCTTAGCGACAGGGGATAACACTGAAGCTTTCTTT.